The 15 T cell receptor beta chains in this list originate from one sample, sequenced in a study of blood T cell repertoires in COVID-19. Using immunoSEQ multiplex PCR, the repertoire was profiled, and TCRdb retains in-frame clones only, with some absent. The sample consists of 140,000 or so clones, 87% of them appearing once. The sample consisted of peripheral blood. These receptors came from a woman aged 45-65 years with acute or convalescent COVID-19.

This rearrangement joins TRBV5-1 to TRBJ2-1; TRBD1 aligns across 7 bases. Germline V gives CDR1 SGHRS, CDR2 YFSETQ. This CDR3 has 15 amino acids. J gave up 4 bases and V 4 bases, and 8 bases lay outside the gene matches. The CDR3 sequence: CASSPGTVNYNEQFF. CDR3 nucleotide sequence: TGCGCCAGCAGCCCCGGGACAGTCAATTACAATGAGCAGTTCTTC.

V is TRBV5-1 and J is TRBJ2-7, with a weak D call TRBD2 (5 bases). V lost 4 bases to trimming and J lost 0 bases, with 11 bases between them. Germline CDR1 and CDR2: SGHRS and YFSETQ. The CDR3 spans 14 residues. This CDR3 reads CASSLPGSSYEQYF. CDR3 nucleotide sequence: TGCGCCAGCAGCCTGCCGGGAAGCTCCTACGAGCAGTACTTC.

CDR3 sequence: CASSLTLATNTGELFF. CDR3 nucleotides: TGTGCCAGCAGCTTGACACTAGCGACGAACACCGGGGAGCTGTTTTTT. This chain joins TRBV7-3 and TRBJ2-2, with 7 bases aligning to TRBD2. CDR1 is SGHTA and CDR2 is FQGTGA in the germline V gene. The CDR3 sequence is 16 residues long. V lost 3 bases and J lost 0; bases outside the gene matches: 4.

This sequence joins TRBV30 and TRBJ1-6, with 7 bases lining up with TRBD1. The CDR3 extends over 15 amino acids. Trimming removed 2 bases from V and 5 bases from J; junction bases left unmatched: 6. Germline CDR1 is GTSNPN and CDR2 is SVGIG (reference sequence). The CDR3 loop is CAWSSRDSHNSPLHF. The CDR3 coding sequence is TGTGCCTGGAGTAGCCGGGACAGTCATAATTCACCCCTCCACTTT.

The chain employs TRBV19 and TRBJ2-3; 7 bases map to TRBD1. CDR1 and CDR2 (germline): LNHDA, SQIVND (reference sequence). The ends lost 5 bases at V and 2 bases at J; junction bases unmatched: 10. This CDR3 comprises 16 residues. The CDR3 DNA reads as TGTGCCAGTAGTCCTCAGCGGACAGGCAACACAGATACGCAGTATTTT. This sequence encodes CASSPQRTGNTDTQYF.

The chain recombines TRBV30 with TRBJ2-7, with D unclear. Trimming cost V 2 bases and J 3 bases, with 11 bases left between them. This CDR3 is 13 amino acids long. CDR1 GTSNPN and CDR2 SVGIG come from the germline V gene (reference sequence). CDR3 sequence reads: CAWSPELNYEQYF. CDR3 nucleotide sequence: TGTGCCTGGAGTCCCGAGTTGAACTACGAGCAGTACTTC. The entire variable domain, with the rest obtained from reference TRBV30 and TRBJ2-7, is as follows: SQTIHQWPATLVQPVGSPLSLECTVEGTSNPNLYWYRQAAGRGLQLLFYSVGIGQISSEVPQNLSASRPQDRQFILSSKKLLLSDSGFYLCAWSPELNYEQYFGPGTRLTVT.

V gene TRBV18 combines with J gene TRBJ1-6, with D perhaps TRBD1 (5 bases). Germline CDR1 KGHSH, CDR2 LQKENI. Trimming stripped 2 bases from V and 9 bases from J, with 8 bases between. This CDR3 comprises 13 residues. The CDR3 DNA reads as TGTGCCAGCTCACCAAGGGGCACTTCACCCCTCCACTTT. Encoded protein: CASSPRGTSPLHF.

V is TRBV18 and J is TRBJ1-2; 11 bases map to TRBD1. In germline, CDR1 is KGHSH, CDR2 LQKENI. V shed 4 bases, J shed 3 bases, and the junction held 4 bases outside the gene matches. The CDR3 is 15 amino acids. CDR3 protein: CASSRGTGGDYGYTF. The DNA for the CDR3 is TGTGCCAGCTCACGCGGGACAGGGGGAGACTATGGCTACACCTTC.

The chain is built from TRBV30 and TRBJ1-5, with a tentative D call TRBD1 (6 bases). This CDR3 is 12 amino acids long. Trimming took off 0 bases at V and 6 bases at J, with 6 bases between the two ends. Looked up from germline, CDR1 is GTSNPN and CDR2 is SVGIG (reference sequence). The CDR3 DNA is TGTGCCTGGAGTGTAGGGGGTCAGCCCCAGCATTTT. Amino acids: CAWSVGGQPQHF.

The gene calls are TRBV6-5 and TRBJ2-2; TRBD2 is a possible D gene (6 bases). The CDR3 is made up of 14 amino acids. Germline CDR1 MNHEY, CDR2 SVGAGI. Trimming removed 6 bases at V and 3 bases at J, with 11 bases between. The DNA of the CDR3 is TGTGCCAGCAGGAGAGGAGGGGACACCGGGGAGCTGTTTTTT. It codes for CASRRGGDTGELFF.

The chain couples TRBV15 to TRBJ1-2, with TRBD1 as a possible D gene (6 bases). Germline V CDR1 and CDR2: LNHNV, YYDKDF (reference sequence). The CDR3 is made up of 16 amino acids. Between the trimmed V and J ends, which lost 0 bases and 4 bases, there was a span of 15 bases. The CDR3 loop reads CATSRDRGAQVYGYTF. The CDR3 coding sequence is TGTGCCACCAGCAGAGATCGGGGGGCGCAGGTCTATGGCTACACCTTC. Complete variable domain (other parts from reference TRBV15 and TRBJ1-2): DAMVIQNPRYQVTQFGKPVTLSCSQTLNHNVMYWYQQKSSQAPKLLFHYYDKDFNNEADTPDNFQSRRPNTSFCFLDIRSPGLGDTAMYLCATSRDRGAQVYGYTFGSGTRLTVV.

This sequence joins TRBV27 and TRBJ1-5; 9 bases are shared with TRBD1. Germline lookup yields CDR1 MNHEY and CDR2 SMNVEV (reference sequence). The V and J ends lost 7 bases and 4 bases, in that order; junction bases with no gene match: 5. The CDR3 spans 14 residues. The CDR3: CASNRQGENQPQHF. The CDR3 DNA is TGTGCCAGCAATAGACAGGGGGAAAATCAGCCCCAGCATTTT.

The genes are TRBV24-1 and TRBJ1-1; 10 positions match TRBD1. With 3 bases clipped from V and 5 bases from J, the junction kept 2 bases outside the gene matches. The CDR3 runs 14 residues. The germline V gene has CDR1 KGHDR and CDR2 SFDVKD. CDR3: CATSDADRGTEAFF. CDR3 DNA: TGTGCCACCAGTGATGCGGACAGGGGGACTGAAGCTTTCTTT.

V and J are TRBV10-1 and TRBJ2-2, with D unclear. V lost 6 bases and J lost 4, with 9 bases in between. The length of the CDR3 is 13 residues. Germline V gene data show CDR1 as WNHNN and CDR2 as SYGVQD (reference sequence). Written as DNA, the CDR3 is TGCGCCAGCAGCCGACGGGTCACCGGGGAGCTGTTTTTT. Translating it yields CASSRRVTGELFF.

The V gene is TRBV6-5, the J gene TRBJ1-4; 8 bases map to TRBD1. Germline V lookup: CDR1 MNHEY, CDR2 SVGAGI. CDR3 length: 15 amino acids. J gave up 8 bases and V 8 bases, and 13 bases lay outside the gene matches. The CDR3 nucleotides read TGTGCCAGCTCCGGGACAGGTTTTTATAGGGAAAAACTGTTTTTT. Translation gives CASSGTGFYREKLFF.